The rows below give T cell receptor beta chains drawn from one sample of a study of cytomegalovirus exposure and HLA in healthy donors. The repertoire was sequenced with immunoSEQ multiplex PCR; TCRdb's copy has only in-frame clones and lacks some. The profile shows 140,000 to 150,000 clones, 80% to 90% of them singletons. Specimen: PBMCs. Source of these receptors: a man aged 18-30 years in good health and CMV-seropositive. The CDR3 runs from the conserved cysteine through the conserved F or W. The D gene is left open where the match is weak. Clone sizes are given selectively: once, few, many, or a class where the clone is expanded.

abundance,j_gene,v_gene,len,d_gene,CDR3nt,CDR3aa
.,TRBJ2-7,TRBV11-2,13,.,TGTGCCAGCAGCTTAGGACAGATCTACGAGCAGTACTTC,CASSLGQIYEQYF
.,TRBJ2-6,TRBV4-2,18,.,TGTGCCAGCAGCCGCCCCGGGACATGGGCCTCTGGGGCCAACGTCCTGACTTTC,CASSRPGTWASGANVLTF
.,TRBJ1-1,TRBV19,13,.,TGTGCCAGTAGCCCGACAGGGAACACTGAAGCTTTCTTT,CASSPTGNTEAFF
once,TRBJ1-5,TRBV30,13,.,TGTGCCTGGAATGTTAATAGCAATCAGCCCCAGCATTTT,CAWNVNSNQPQHF
.,TRBJ2-7,TRBV10-1,17,TRBD1,TGCGCCAGCAGTGAGTCGGCTCCGGGGACAGGGGATTACGAGCAGTACTTC,CASSESAPGTGDYEQYF
few,TRBJ1-1,TRBV5-5,13,.,TGTGCCAGCAGCTGGATCAGGGACACTGAAGCTTTCTTT,CASSWIRDTEAFF
.,TRBJ1-1,TRBV12-2,15,.,TGTGCAAGTCGCTTCCGGGACAGGGATAGAACTGAAGCTTTCTTT,CASRFRDRDRTEAFF
.,TRBJ1-1,TRBV19,17,TRBD1,TGTGCCAGTAGTACTTTCCGGACAGGAGAGGCAAACACTGAAGCTTTCTTT,CASSTFRTGEANTEAFF
few,TRBJ2-3,TRBV2,18,TRBD1,TGTGCCAGCAGTGAAATACTATTACAGGGGCCACTCCCGCATACGCAGTATTTT,CASSEILLQGPLPHTQYF
.,TRBJ2-1,TRBV7-9,16,.,TGTGCCAGCAGCTCTATCACGGGGGTTTGGGAGAAGGAGCAGTTCTTC,CASSSITGVWEKEQFF
once,TRBJ2-1,TRBV10-3,17,TRBD2,TGTGCCATCAGTGAGTCAAGCGGGACTAGCGGCAACAATGAGCAGTTCTTC,CAISESSGTSGNNEQFF
.,TRBJ1-1,TRBV7-9,13,.,TGTGCCAGCAGCTCCGGAGGGGTCAATCAAGCTTTCTTT,CASSSGGVNQAFF
.,TRBJ2-5,TRBV28,17,.,TGTGCCAGCAGGGGCCTGGAGGGGGCAAAGGGTCAAGAGACCCAGTACTTC,CASRGLEGAKGQETQYF
once,TRBJ2-4,TRBV5-6,15,.,TGTGCCAGCAGCCGGGACTCGAGATACAAAAACATTCAGTACTTC,CASSRDSRYKNIQYF
.,TRBJ1-1,TRBV29-1,12,.,TGCAGCGGTAGGGGTCAGTCCTCTGGAGCTTTCTTT,CSGRGQSSGAFF
.,TRBJ1-2,TRBV19,12,.,TGTGCCAGTAGTTCAGCAGGCCGTGGCTACACCTTC,CASSSAGRGYTF
.,TRBJ1-5,TRBV28,15,.,TGTGCCAGCAGCCCCCGGCCCCAGGGGACTCAGCCCCAGCATTTT,CASSPRPQGTQPQHF
.,TRBJ1-3,TRBV19,17,.,TGTGCCAGTAGTATACCGCAGGGATTCCGCTCTGGAAACACCATATATTTT,CASSIPQGFRSGNTIYF
.,TRBJ1-2,TRBV14,13,.,TGTGCCAGCAGCCAAGATGTCAATTATGGCTACACCTTC,CASSQDVNYGYTF
.,TRBJ2-3,TRBV5-1,14,.,TGCGCCAGCAGCCAGACTCGGAGGGAGGATACGCAGTATTTT,CASSQTRREDTQYF
.,TRBJ2-1,TRBV19,13,.,TGTGCCAGTGCGAGGGCCACCTACAATGAGCAGTTCTTC,CASARATYNEQFF
.,TRBJ1-1,TRBV18,14,TRBD1,TGTGCCAGCTCACCGGACAGGATGAACACTGAAGCTTTCTTT,CASSPDRMNTEAFF
once,TRBJ2-7,TRBV7-9,15,TRBD1,TGTGCCAGCAGCTTCGTGACAGGGCGTACCTACGAGCAGTACTTC,CASSFVTGRTYEQYF
.,TRBJ2-3,TRBV2,12,.,TGTGCCAGCAGTGAATCTTTAGATACGCAGTATTTT,CASSESLDTQYF
.,TRBJ1-5,TRBV30,14,TRBD1,TGTGCCTGGAGTGTAGGACAGGGAGCTCAGCCCCAGCATTTT,CAWSVGQGAQPQHF
.,TRBJ2-1,TRBV10-1,15,TRBD1,TGCGCCAGCAGTGCGGGACAGGGGTCCAAAAATGAGCAGTTCTTC,CASSAGQGSKNEQFF
.,TRBJ2-2,TRBV15,15,TRBD2,TGTGCCACCAGCAGAGGGGAGGGCCTAACGGGGGAGCTGTTTTTT,CATSRGEGLTGELFF
.,TRBJ2-7,TRBV7-9,14,.,TGTGCCAGCAGCTTAGACGGGACTTACTACGAGCAGTACTTC,CASSLDGTYYEQYF
once,TRBJ1-4,TRBV7-6,10,TRBD1,TGTGTGGCAGGGGGTGAAAAACTGTTTTTT,CVAGGEKLFF
.,TRBJ1-1,TRBV28,13,TRBD1,TGTGCCAGCAGGGGCAGGGGGCTTACTGAAGCTTTCTTT,CASRGRGLTEAFF
.,TRBJ2-6,TRBV28,16,.,TGTGCCAGCAGAAGGGGACTCCACTCTGGGGCCAACGTCCTGACTTTC,CASRRGLHSGANVLTF
.,TRBJ1-1,TRBV27,15,TRBD1,TGTGCCAGCAGCCTAACAGGGGGAGGGGACACTGAAGCTTTCTTT,CASSLTGGGDTEAFF
.,TRBJ1-6,TRBV6-1,10,.,TGTTCGGCGGGGGTTCCACCCCTCCACTTT,CSAGVPPLHF
once,TRBJ2-2,TRBV30,14,.,TGTGCCTGGAGCCCCATACTGACAGCCGGGGAGCTGTTTTTT,CAWSPILTAGELFF
.,TRBJ1-1,TRBV4-1,15,.,TGCGCCAGCAGCCAAGTGAAGGGAGGTGCCACTGAAGCTTTCTTT,CASSQVKGGATEAFF
.,TRBJ2-5,TRBV4-1,15,.,TGCGCCAGCAGCCAAGAGGGCATCTTGGCAGAGACCCAGTACTTC,CASSQEGILAETQYF
.,TRBJ1-2,TRBV28,11,.,TGTGCCAGCAGTTCCGCCGGTGGCTACACCTTC,CASSSAGGYTF
.,TRBJ2-1,TRBV11-2,16,.,TGTGCCAGCGCAGTAGGGGCGATCGACTCCTACAATGAGCAGTTCTTC,CASAVGAIDSYNEQFF
.,TRBJ1-2,TRBV6-1,13,.,TGTGCCAGCAGTTGGAGTACTAACTATGGCTACACCTTC,CASSWSTNYGYTF
.,TRBJ1-1,TRBV11-2,15,TRBD1,TGTGCCACCACCCCTAACAGGGGGCGGAACACTGAAGCTTTCTTT,CATTPNRGRNTEAFF
once,TRBJ2-1,TRBV5-6,11,.,TGTGCCAGCAGCTTGACAGCAGAAAAGTTCTTC,CASSLTAEKFF
.,TRBJ2-7,TRBV4-2,15,TRBD1,TGTGCCAGCAGCTCCTCACAGGGGGCTCACTACGAGCAGTACTTC,CASSSSQGAHYEQYF
once,TRBJ1-6,TRBV6-5,14,.,TGTGCCAGCCGTCAGAAGGGACTGTCCTCACCCCTCCACTTT,CASRQKGLSSPLHF
.,TRBJ2-1,TRBV11-3,16,TRBD2,TGTGCCAGCAGCGGCCAGACTAGCGGAGATTACAATGAGCAGTTCTTC,CASSGQTSGDYNEQFF
.,TRBJ2-1,TRBV6-4,16,TRBD1,TGTGCCAAACCGGGACAGGAGTCTTGCTCCTACAATGAGCAGTTCTTC,CAKPGQESCSYNEQFF
.,TRBJ1-1,TRBV28,14,.,TGTGCCAGCAGTTCGACACACCAGAACACTGAAGCTTTCTTT,CASSSTHQNTEAFF
few,TRBJ2-7,TRBV18,14,.,TGTGCCAGCTCACCACCGGCGGGGGCTCGGGAGCAGTACTTC,CASSPPAGAREQYF